A selection of T cell receptor beta chains follows, all from one sample in a study of response to subunit inactivated influenza vaccine. TCRdb recomputed calls from the RT-PCR reads with MiXCR, one row per CDR3 protein. Here the sample spans about 700,000 distinct CDR3 sequences, about 15% being singletons. Material: PBMCs from blood, obtained roughly 2 weeks before vaccination. These TCRs come from a man in his forties or fifties who received an inactivated influenza vaccine. Both conserved end residues are part of each CDR3. A D gene is named only where the DNA matches it firmly. Clone size is stated in some rows and not others, as once, few, many or a class when expanded.

J: TRBJ2-2
D: NA
size: few
V: TRBV3-1
DNA: TGTGCCAGCAGCCAAGCTGGGATATTTAACACCGGGGAGCTGTTTTTT
CDR3: CASSQAGIFNTGELFF

J: TRBJ2-5
D: TRBD1
size: NA
V: TRBV18
DNA: TGTGCCAGCTCACCTGGGACAGGGTTCGGTGAGACCCAGTACTTC
CDR3: CASSPGTGFGETQYF

J: TRBJ1-1
D: TRBD1
size: few
V: TRBV6-5
DNA: TGTGCCAGCACTACAGGGGTTGGAGAAGCTTTCTTT
CDR3: CASTTGVGEAFF

J: TRBJ2-7
D: TRBD2
size: few
V: TRBV18
DNA: TGTGCCAGCTCACCACCTCTGTTAGCGGGACATGACTACGAGCAGTACTTC
CDR3: CASSPPLLAGHDYEQYF

J: TRBJ2-1
D: TRBD2
size: NA
V: TRBV30
DNA: TGTGCCTGGACTCCGATGGGGGGGACCTACAATGAGCAGTTCTTC
CDR3: CAWTPMGGTYNEQFF

J: TRBJ2-1
D: TRBD2
size: NA
V: TRBV28
DNA: TGTGCCAGCAGTCCGGGACTAGCGGATGACAATGAGCAGTTCTTC
CDR3: CASSPGLADDNEQFF

J: TRBJ2-2
D: TRBD1
size: few
V: TRBV5-1
DNA: TGCGCCAGCAGCTACGGACAGGGCAACACCGGGGAGCTGTTTTTT
CDR3: CASSYGQGNTGELFF

J: TRBJ2-5
D: TRBD2
size: few
V: TRBV28
DNA: TGTGCCAGCAGCCTACTAGCGGGAGCCGGAGTTAGAGGGACCCAGTACTTC
CDR3: CASSLLAGAGVRGTQYF

J: TRBJ2-1
D: TRBD2
size: NA
V: TRBV5-1
DNA: TGCGCCAGCAGCCACGGGACTAGCGCTTACAATGAGCAGTTCTTC
CDR3: CASSHGTSAYNEQFF

J: TRBJ2-5
D: TRBD1
size: NA
V: TRBV7-2
DNA: TGTGCCAGCAGATGGAGACAGGGCCTAGAGACCCAGTACTTC
CDR3: CASRWRQGLETQYF

J: TRBJ2-7
D: NA
size: many
V: TRBV7-2
DNA: TGTGCCAGCAGCTTAGTCTACGAGCAGTACTTC
CDR3: CASSLVYEQYF

J: TRBJ2-3
D: TRBD1
size: NA
V: TRBV20-1
DNA: TGCAGTGCTAGGACAGGGGATATAGATACGCAGTATTTT
CDR3: CSARTGDIDTQYF

J: TRBJ2-2
D: TRBD1
size: NA
V: TRBV13
DNA: TGTGCCAGCAGCTCAAACATCCGGGACAGGAACACCGGGGAGCTGTTTTTT
CDR3: CASSSNIRDRNTGELFF

J: TRBJ2-3
D: NA
size: few
V: TRBV5-1
DNA: TGCGCCAGCAGCAATGGACAGAAGACAGATACGCAGTATTTT
CDR3: CASSNGQKTDTQYF

J: TRBJ2-7
D: NA
size: few
V: TRBV20-1
DNA: TGCAGTGCTAGTCCCGATGAGTTCCACGAGCAGTACTTC
CDR3: CSASPDEFHEQYF

J: TRBJ2-3
D: TRBD2
size: many
V: TRBV10-3
DNA: TGTGCCATCAGTGGCGGGGGGGCCGTAGATACGCAGTATTTT
CDR3: CAISGGGAVDTQYF

J: TRBJ1-2
D: NA
size: many
V: TRBV20-1
DNA: TGCAGTGCTGGATCCGGGACCAATGACTATGGCTACACCTTC
CDR3: CSAGSGTNDYGYTF

J: TRBJ1-6
D: TRBD1
size: NA
V: TRBV5-1
DNA: TGCGCCAGCAGCTTTGGGACAGTCAATTCACCCCTCCACTTT
CDR3: CASSFGTVNSPLHF

J: TRBJ1-5
D: TRBD1
size: many
V: TRBV4-1
DNA: TGCGCCAGCAGCCAGGCACAGGGGAGCAATCAGCCCCAGCATTTT
CDR3: CASSQAQGSNQPQHF

J: TRBJ2-5
D: TRBD1
size: NA
V: TRBV15
DNA: TGTGCCACCAGCCGCGGACAGGGCCAAGAGACCCAGTACTTC
CDR3: CATSRGQGQETQYF

J: TRBJ2-2
D: TRBD1
size: NA
V: TRBV7-6
DNA: TGTGCCACCCAAGGACAGGCGAACACCGGGGAGCTGTTTTTT
CDR3: CATQGQANTGELFF

J: TRBJ2-5
D: NA
size: NA
V: TRBV15
DNA: TGTGCCACCAGAAAGGGACGGATACAAGAGACCCAGTACTTC
CDR3: CATRKGRIQETQYF

J: TRBJ2-1
D: TRBD2
size: few
V: TRBV3-1
DNA: TGTGCCAGCAGCCAAGGACTAGCGGGAGGGCTCATTGAGCAGTTCTTC
CDR3: CASSQGLAGGLIEQFF

J: TRBJ2-3
D: NA
size: NA
V: TRBV5-4
DNA: TGTGCCAGCAGCGGACGTGGGGCGATAATGGGGACAGATACGCAGTATTTT
CDR3: CASSGRGAIMGTDTQYF

J: TRBJ2-7
D: NA
size: NA
V: TRBV7-8
DNA: TGTGCCAGCAGCTTCACCTATACCCCGGGGTTCGAGCAGTACTTC
CDR3: CASSFTYTPGFEQYF

J: TRBJ2-2
D: NA
size: NA
V: TRBV7-2
DNA: TGTGCCAGCAGCCTTTCCTATAAGCTGTTTTTT
CDR3: CASSLSYKLFF

J: TRBJ1-2
D: NA
size: NA
V: TRBV6-4
DNA: TGTGCCAGGGACAGAGATACCTATGGCTACACCTTC
CDR3: CARDRDTYGYTF

J: TRBJ1-6
D: NA
size: many
V: TRBV6-5
DNA: TGTGCCAGCAGTTCGGGGACATATAATTCACCCCTCCACTTT
CDR3: CASSSGTYNSPLHF

J: TRBJ1-2
D: TRBD1
size: few
V: TRBV20-1
DNA: TGCAGTGCCAAGACAGGGGGCTATGGCTACACCTTC
CDR3: CSAKTGGYGYTF

J: TRBJ2-7
D: TRBD2
size: many
V: TRBV5-5
DNA: TGTGCCAGCAGCATTAGCGGGGGAACCTACGAGCAGTACTTC
CDR3: CASSISGGTYEQYF

J: TRBJ2-1
D: NA
size: few
V: TRBV7-6
DNA: TGTGCCAGCAGCTTAAGTAGCGTCCATGAGCAGTTCTTC
CDR3: CASSLSSVHEQFF

J: TRBJ2-7
D: TRBD1
size: few
V: TRBV20-1
DNA: TGCAGTGCTAGACCGGGACAGGGGGCGGGGGAGCAGTACTTC
CDR3: CSARPGQGAGEQYF

J: TRBJ2-5
D: NA
size: NA
V: TRBV7-6
DNA: TGTGCCAGCACGGTGGGCAGGGCGAAAGCGGGTAGAGGAGAGACCCAGTACTTC
CDR3: CASTVGRAKAGRGETQYF

J: TRBJ2-5
D: NA
size: NA
V: TRBV29-1
DNA: TGCAGCGTTGAGTCCGGGACACAGCAAGAGACCCAGTACTTC
CDR3: CSVESGTQQETQYF

J: TRBJ2-7
D: NA
size: few
V: TRBV28
DNA: TGTGCCAGCAGTTTCGTGACTAGTTCCTACGAGCAGTACTTC
CDR3: CASSFVTSSYEQYF

J: TRBJ2-5
D: NA
size: few
V: TRBV7-9
DNA: TGTGCCAGCAGCTTGTCTCTGTACCAAGAGACCCAGTACTTC
CDR3: CASSLSLYQETQYF

J: TRBJ2-7
D: TRBD1
size: NA
V: TRBV30
DNA: TGTGCCTGGGACAGGGTCGGTGCCGAGCAGTACTTC
CDR3: CAWDRVGAEQYF

J: TRBJ1-1
D: TRBD1
size: few
V: TRBV5-1
DNA: TGCGCCAGCAGCTTGGGACAGGGCGTCAATGAAGCTTTCTTT
CDR3: CASSLGQGVNEAFF

J: TRBJ2-4
D: TRBD1
size: few
V: TRBV9
DNA: TGTGCCAGCAGCCTCTACCCACTCGGACAGGGCCAAAACATTCAGTACTTC
CDR3: CASSLYPLGQGQNIQYF

J: TRBJ2-7
D: NA
size: few
V: TRBV6-1
DNA: TGTGCCAGCAGAGCCACCTGGACACCCTACGAGCAGTACTTC
CDR3: CASRATWTPYEQYF

J: TRBJ2-2
D: NA
size: NA
V: TRBV12-3/TRBV12-4
DNA: TGTGCCAGCACCTTGGGTGGGACCTCGAACACCGGGGAGCTGTTTTTT
CDR3: CASTLGGTSNTGELFF

J: TRBJ2-5
D: NA
size: NA
V: TRBV15
DNA: TGTGCCACCAGCAGAGGGACGCACCAAGAGACCCAGTACTTC
CDR3: CATSRGTHQETQYF

J: TRBJ1-1
D: NA
size: NA
V: TRBV4-2
DNA: TGTGCCAGCAGCCAACACAGCCTGAACACTGAAGCTTTCTTT
CDR3: CASSQHSLNTEAFF

J: TRBJ2-1
D: TRBD2
size: few
V: TRBV10-3
DNA: TGTGCCATCAGTGATTCCGGGACTATCCTCACCTATGAGCAGTTCTTC
CDR3: CAISDSGTILTYEQFF

J: TRBJ1-2
D: NA
size: few
V: TRBV6-5
DNA: TGTGCCAGCAGTTACTCGAGCCAGGAGGTTAACTATGGCTACACCTTC
CDR3: CASSYSSQEVNYGYTF

J: TRBJ2-3
D: TRBD2
size: NA
V: TRBV20-1
DNA: TGCAGTGCTCCTAGCGGGAGCCTCGCAGATACGCAGTATTTT
CDR3: CSAPSGSLADTQYF

J: TRBJ2-7
D: NA
size: few
V: TRBV12-3/TRBV12-4
DNA: TGTGCCAGCAGTTTAGCGCAGGTCCGGGAGCAGTACTTC
CDR3: CASSLAQVREQYF

J: TRBJ1-1
D: NA
size: NA
V: TRBV9
DNA: TGTGCCAGCAGCGTAGGAGTCTCACACACTGAAGCTTTCTTT
CDR3: CASSVGVSHTEAFF

J: TRBJ2-2
D: TRBD2
size: NA
V: TRBV5-6
DNA: TGTGCCAGCAGCGGGGGACTAGCGGGCCTACTGAACACCGGGGAGCTGTTTTTT
CDR3: CASSGGLAGLLNTGELFF

J: TRBJ2-5
D: NA
size: few
V: TRBV7-9
DNA: TGTGCCAGCAGCCCAAAAGGGATAGAAGAGACCCAGTACTTC
CDR3: CASSPKGIEETQYF

J: TRBJ2-7
D: NA
size: NA
V: TRBV27
DNA: TGTGCCAGCAGTTTATCCCCTACAGGAGGGAGGACCTACGAGCAGTACTTC
CDR3: CASSLSPTGGRTYEQYF

J: TRBJ1-1
D: NA
size: many
V: TRBV28
DNA: TGTGCCGGGGGTCGGGGGGCGGGCACTGAAGCTTTCTTT
CDR3: CAGGRGAGTEAFF

J: TRBJ2-7
D: TRBD1
size: few
V: TRBV15
DNA: TGTGCCACCAGCAGAGGGGGACAGTTTGAGCAGTACTTC
CDR3: CATSRGGQFEQYF

J: TRBJ1-2
D: NA
size: few
V: TRBV12-3/TRBV12-4
DNA: TGTGCCAGCAGTTTAGCAACCCTTTCCTCCTATGGCTACACCTTC
CDR3: CASSLATLSSYGYTF

J: TRBJ1-1
D: NA
size: NA
V: TRBV12-3/TRBV12-4
DNA: TGTGCCAGCAGGCCAGGACAGCTAAACACTGAAGCTTTCTTT
CDR3: CASRPGQLNTEAFF